The 26 T cell receptor beta chains below were found in one sample sequenced in a study of blood T cell repertoires in COVID-19. Measured with immunoSEQ multiplex PCR; TCRdb has only the in-frame clones, and not every one. The profile shows some 60,000 clones, over 85% of them singletons. Sequenced: peripheral blood. The source is a human donor in a cohort sampled during active COVID-19.

The CDR3 sequence is CASSLGQSEPQHF. Here the CDR3 DNA reads TGTGCCAGCAGCTTAGGGCAGTCCGAGCCCCAGCATTTT. The chain is built from TRBV13 and TRBJ1-5, with D uncertain. The ends were cut back, 0 bases at V and 8 bases at J, with 8 bases in the middle. The CDR3 is 13 residues long. Germline V gene data show CDR1 as PRHDT and CDR2 as FYEKMQ (reference sequence).

J is TRBJ1-1 and V is TRBV4-1; TRBD1 might be the D (5 bases). CDR1 is MGHRA and CDR2 is YSYEKL in the germline V gene. The CDR3 is made up of 15 amino acids. The V and J ends lost 5 bases and 4 bases respectively, with 17 bases between them. The DNA of the CDR3 is TGCGCCAGCAGCAGGGGAGGGTTGGGTGGCACTGAAGCTTTCTTT. Translating it yields CASSRGGLGGTEAFF.

V gene TRBV2 combines with J gene TRBJ2-5; TRBD2 aligns across 14 bases. With 6 bases clipped from V and 4 bases from J, the junction kept 7 bases outside the gene matches. Germline V gene data show CDR1 as SNHLY and CDR2 as FYNNEI. This CDR3 has 16 residues. The CDR3 loop reads CASRRGLAGDLETQYF. The CDR3 coding sequence is TGTGCCAGCAGGAGGGGACTAGCGGGGGACTTAGAGACCCAGTACTTC.

This chain joins TRBV6-6 and TRBJ2-7; TRBD1 matches 8 bases. The CDR3 totals 15 residues. The V segment lost 4 bases and the J segment 7 bases; nucleotides outside the gene matches: 12. CDR1 and CDR2 from the germline V gene are MNHNY and SVGAGI (reference sequence). The CDR3 nucleotides are TGTGCCAGCAGTTTCATCGTGGGACAGGCCCTGGAGCAGTACTTC. Its translation: CASSFIVGQALEQYF.

The chain employs TRBV7-2 and TRBJ1-5; TRBD1 agrees at 7 bases. Germline V gives CDR1 SGHTA, CDR2 FQGNSA. V gave up 4 bases and J gave up 3 bases; unmatched junction bases: 3. CDR3 length equals 14 residues. The CDR3 protein is CASSSTGINQPQHF. The CDR3 nucleotides read TGTGCCAGCAGCTCGACAGGGATCAATCAGCCCCAGCATTTT.

The chain carries TRBV20-1 and TRBJ2-7; D possibly corresponds to TRBD1 (5 bases). CDR3 length: 11 amino acids. V lost 6 bases to trimming and J lost 3 bases, with 9 bases between them. CDR1 is DFQATT and CDR2 is SNEGSKA in the germline V gene (reference sequence). CDR3 sequence reads: CSAPRDYEQYF. For the CDR3, the DNA is TGCAGTGCCCCCAGGGACTACGAGCAGTACTTC.

V usage is TRBV28 and J usage is TRBJ2-1; no clear D gene. With 7 bases removed from V and 7 bases from J, the gap between germline ends came to 8 bases. Germline lookup yields CDR1 MDHEN and CDR2 SYDVKM. The length of the CDR3 is 11 residues. The CDR3 bases are TGTGCCAGCAAATTGAGTAATGAGCAGTTCTTC. As protein: CASKLSNEQFF.

This clone appeared once. The chain combines TRBV18 with TRBJ2-5; D gene unclear. The CDR3 length is 13 residues. Per the germline V gene, CDR1 is KGHSH and CDR2 is LQKENI. The germline V and J ends were trimmed by 4 bases and 1 base, with 7 bases remaining between them. The DNA of the CDR3 is TGTGCCAGCTCACTGAATAGCCAAGAGACCCAGTACTTC. It codes for CASSLNSQETQYF.

V usage is TRBV18 and J usage is TRBJ2-5, with D possibly matching TRBD1 (6 bases). Trimming cost V 3 bases and J 6 bases, with 14 bases left between them. CDR1 KGHSH and CDR2 LQKENI come from the germline V gene. CDR3 length equals 14 residues. CDR3 sequence (DNA): TGTGCCAGCTCACCCGTTCAGGGGAAAAAGACCCAGTACTTC. Amino acids: CASSPVQGKKTQYF.

The chain couples TRBV5-4 to TRBJ2-2; D not resolved. This CDR3 has 13 residues. Trimming took off 1 base at V and 6 bases at J, with 7 bases between the two ends. Germline CDR1 and CDR2: SGHNT and YYREEE (reference sequence). For the CDR3, the DNA is TGTGCCAGCAGCTTGAGTGCGTCCGGGGAGCTGTTTTTT. Translating it yields CASSLSASGELFF.

The chain uses TRBV18 and TRBJ2-3; D is undetermined. This CDR3 spans 14 amino acids. V dropped 2 bases and J dropped 2 bases, with 8 bases sitting between them. Germline V gives CDR1 KGHSH, CDR2 LQKENI. The CDR3: CASSPGQVTDTQYF. The CDR3 DNA sequence: TGTGCCAGCTCACCAGGTCAGGTCACAGATACGCAGTATTTT.

This chain connects TRBV7-2 to TRBJ1-2; D may be TRBD1 (5 bases). The V end lost 4 bases, the J end lost 2 bases, and 17 bases lay between the germline ends. Germline CDR1 is SGHTA and CDR2 is FQGNSA. CDR3 length: 16 residues. CDR3 DNA sequence: TGTGCCAGCAGCTCTTCACAGGCAGGTACCAACTATGGCTACACCTTC. Translating it yields CASSSSQAGTNYGYTF.

This clone was recorded once. CDR3 loop: CASFGWANNEQFF. The CDR3 coding sequence is TGTGCCAGCTTTGGGTGGGCAAATAATGAGCAGTTCTTC. The chain is built from TRBV6-4 and TRBJ2-1; no firm D call. Trimming removed 8 bases at V and 7 bases at J, with 15 bases between. Germline V gene sequence: CDR1 MRHNA, CDR2 SNTAGT. CDR3 length: 13 amino acids.

The rearrangement links TRBV18 to TRBJ1-1; maybe TRBD1 (6 bases). CDR1 KGHSH and CDR2 LQKENI come from the germline V gene. The CDR3 covers 14 residues. V lost 1 base and J lost 3, with 9 bases in between. CDR3 DNA sequence: TGTGCCAGCTCACCACTCCGACAGGACACTGAAGCTTTCTTT. Translation: CASSPLRQDTEAFF.

The V and J genes are TRBV28 and TRBJ2-5, with 12 nucleotides matching TRBD1. The CDR3 runs 14 residues. J was trimmed by 5 bases and V by 4 bases; bases with no gene match: 2. CDR1 is MDHEN, CDR2 SYDVKM, per germline. CDR3 in amino acids: CASSSGQGAETQYF. Written as DNA, the CDR3 is TGTGCCAGCAGTTCGGGACAGGGGGCGGAGACCCAGTACTTC.

This sequence joins TRBV4-1 and TRBJ1-3; D perhaps matches TRBD1 (6 bases). From germline, CDR1 is MGHRA and CDR2 YSYEKL. Trimming pared 2 bases from V and 4 bases from J, leaving 12 bases between. CDR3 length: 15 amino acids. The CDR3 protein is CASSQPTGRGNTIYF. The DNA for the CDR3 is TGCGCCAGCAGCCAACCTACAGGGCGGGGAAACACCATATATTTT.

The V and J genes are TRBV5-5 and TRBJ1-4, with D possibly TRBD1 on 6 matching bases. The germline CDR1 and CDR2 sequences are SGHKS and YYEKEE (reference sequence). Trimming cost V 3 bases and J 4 bases, with 19 bases left between them. The CDR3 is 17 residues long. Written as DNA, the CDR3 is TGTGCCAGCAGCTACTGGCAGGGGAGTCCCCTTAATGAAAAACTGTTTTTT. It specifies CASSYWQGSPLNEKLFF.

CDR3 amino acids: CASTSGTGRTGELFF. The DNA for the CDR3 is TGTGCCAGCACCTCCGGGACAGGGAGGACCGGGGAGCTGTTTTTT. V is TRBV9 and J is TRBJ2-2; TRBD1 aligns across 9 bases. The V segment lost 6 bases and the J segment 5 bases; nucleotides outside the gene matches: 8. The length of the CDR3 is 15 residues. Germline V gene lookup returns CDR1 SGDLS and CDR2 YYNGEE.

The rearrangement links TRBV25-1 to TRBJ1-2, with TRBD1 matching over 7 bases. The CDR3 covers 14 residues. J lost 2 bases, V lost 2 bases, and 2 bases had no gene match. Germline lookup yields CDR1 MGHDK and CDR2 SYGVNS. This chain's CDR3 is CASSEQGVNYGYTF. The CDR3 bases are TGTGCCAGCAGTGAACAGGGGGTCAACTATGGCTACACCTTC.

The genes are TRBV19 and TRBJ1-4; no reliable D call. The CDR3 is made up of 14 amino acids. Trimming pared 3 bases from V and 0 bases from J, leaving 5 bases between. Germline loops: CDR1 LNHDA, CDR2 SQIVND (reference sequence). CDR3 region: CASSIVSTNEKLFF. The CDR3 nucleotides read TGTGCCAGTAGTATCGTCTCAACTAATGAAAAACTGTTTTTT.

The V and J genes are TRBV11-2 and TRBJ2-1; perhaps TRBD1 as D (5 bases). V lost 6 bases to trimming and J lost 0 bases, with 9 bases between them. The germline gives CDR1 SGHAT, CDR2 FQNNGV. This CDR3 region has 14 residues. Here the CDR3 reads CASRQVNSYNEQFF. CDR3 coding DNA: TGTGCCAGCAGACAGGTTAACTCCTACAATGAGCAGTTCTTC.

The rearrangement uses TRBV12-3 or TRBV12-4 and TRBJ2-5, with 7 bases aligning to TRBD2. The CDR3 is 12 residues long. Unmatched junction bases numbered 10, after V lost 5 bases and J lost 13 bases. CDR3 nucleotide sequence: TGTGCCAGCAGTGGACCGGGAGGCCGAGGGTACTTC. Protein sequence: CASSGPGGRGYF.

This clone was counted a few times. V gene TRBV4-1 combines with J gene TRBJ2-7; the match to TRBD2 covers 11 bases. V lost 4 bases and J lost 3; bases outside the gene matches: 5. Per germline, CDR1 MGHRA and CDR2 YSYEKL. CDR3 size: 15 residues. This CDR3 reads CASSRETSGVYEQYF. The DNA of the CDR3 is TGCGCCAGCAGCCGAGAGACTAGCGGGGTCTACGAGCAGTACTTC.

CDR3 loop: CAETVRYSGNTIYF. The CDR3 region has the DNA TGTGCCGAGACAGTCCGGTACTCTGGAAACACCATATATTTT. This sequence joins TRBV2 and TRBJ1-3; maybe TRBD1 (5 bases). Trimming left V 11 bases short and J 0 bases short, with 14 bases between. This CDR3 has 14 residues. The V gene's germline CDR1 is SNHLY and CDR2 FYNNEI.

The gene calls are TRBV9 and TRBJ1-5; 10 bases map to TRBD1. Germline lookup yields CDR1 SGDLS and CDR2 YYNGEE. Trimming removed 3 bases from V and 3 bases from J; junction bases left unmatched: 3. This CDR3 contains 15 residues. CDR3 protein: CASSAGQGLNQPQHF. CDR3 in DNA: TGTGCCAGCAGCGCGGGACAGGGGCTCAATCAGCCCCAGCATTTT.

This chain links TRBV15 with TRBJ1-2, with 7 bases aligning to TRBD1. The CDR3 runs to 12 residues. Germline values: CDR1 LNHNV, CDR2 YYDKDF (reference sequence). V was pared by 5 bases and J by 4 bases, with 1 base of the junction left unmatched. This chain's CDR3 is CATSGTAYGYTF. DNA for the CDR3: TGTGCCACCAGCGGGACAGCCTATGGCTACACCTTC.